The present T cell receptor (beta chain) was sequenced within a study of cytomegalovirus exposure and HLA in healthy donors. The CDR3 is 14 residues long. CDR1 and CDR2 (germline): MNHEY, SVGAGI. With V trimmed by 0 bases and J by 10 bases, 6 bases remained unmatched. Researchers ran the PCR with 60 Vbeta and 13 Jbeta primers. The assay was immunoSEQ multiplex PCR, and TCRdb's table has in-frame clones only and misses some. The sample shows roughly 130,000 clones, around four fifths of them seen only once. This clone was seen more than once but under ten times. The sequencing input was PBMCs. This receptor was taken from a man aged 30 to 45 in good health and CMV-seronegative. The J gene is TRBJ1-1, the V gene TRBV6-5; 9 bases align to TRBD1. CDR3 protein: CASSYSTRTGVAFF. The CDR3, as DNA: TGTGCCAGCAGTTACTCGACGAGGACAGGGGTAGCTTTCTTT.